These 31 T cell receptor beta chains share one sample of origin, sequenced in a study of blood T cell repertoires in COVID-19. Sequenced by immunoSEQ multiplex PCR; TCRdb stores in-frame clones only, minus some. The data hold 29,000 or so clones, with around 87% observed a single time. Sequenced input: peripheral blood. The source is a man aged 55 to 70 with acute or convalescent COVID-19.

This clone has just one count. The genes are TRBV6-5 and TRBJ2-3, with 7 nucleotides matching TRBD1. This CDR3 is built from 14 residues. V gave up 8 bases and J gave up 3 bases; unmatched junction bases: 8. Germline V gives CDR1 MNHEY, CDR2 SVGAGI. The CDR3 loop is CASVRQGRTDTQYF. CDR3 bases: TGTGCCAGCGTAAGACAGGGAAGGACAGATACGCAGTATTTT.

The CDR3 DNA is TGTGCCAGCAGCCCAAAAGCGGGAGGGCTCCCCAATGAGCAGTTCTTC. Amino acid sequence: CASSPKAGGLPNEQFF. This chain uses TRBV11-1 with TRBJ2-1; 10 bases match TRBD2. Unmatched junction bases numbered 10, after V lost 5 bases and J lost 6 bases. Germline assignment: CDR1 SGHAT and CDR2 FQDESV (reference sequence). This CDR3 is built from 16 residues.

This chain links TRBV19 with TRBJ1-2; D ambiguous. Trimming pared 7 bases from V and 8 bases from J, leaving 23 bases between. Looked up from germline, CDR1 is LNHDA and CDR2 is SQIVND (reference sequence). The CDR3 spans 15 residues. This chain's CDR3 is CASTYQGGTMRGYTF. The CDR3 nucleotides read TGTGCCAGTACCTATCAAGGAGGAACTATGAGGGGCTACACCTTC.

The V call is TRBV11-2, the J call TRBJ1-1, with no clear D. The CDR3 is 15 residues long. V was shortened by 0 bases and J by 2 bases, with 10 bases between the two germline ends. The germline gives CDR1 SGHAT, CDR2 FQNNGV. CDR3 region: CASSLDPGFNTEAFF. The CDR3 DNA is TGTGCCAGCAGCTTAGATCCCGGTTTCAACACTGAAGCTTTCTTT.

The J gene is TRBJ1-3, the V gene TRBV27; D gene ambiguous. CDR3 length: 14 amino acids. The germline V and J ends were trimmed by 5 bases and 1 base, with 9 bases remaining between them. Germline assignment: CDR1 MNHEY and CDR2 SMNVEV (reference sequence). Here the CDR3 DNA reads TGTGCCAGCAGTCCCCGAGGGTCTGGAAACACCATATATTTT. Encoded protein: CASSPRGSGNTIYF.

V gene TRBV5-1 combines with J gene TRBJ1-4, with D hard to call. Trimming shortened V by 4 bases and J by 8 bases, and 12 bases separated the two germline ends. CDR1 and CDR2 (germline): SGHRS, YFSETQ. This CDR3 is 13 amino acids long. CDR3 in amino acids: CASSPGAGEKLFF. The CDR3 region has the DNA TGCGCCAGCAGCCCGGGTGCGGGGGAAAAACTGTTTTTT.

The chain employs TRBV5-4 and TRBJ2-5, with TRBD2 matching 9 bases. After removal of 4 bases from V and 2 bases from J, the junction contained 12 bases not matched to a gene. Germline V lookup: CDR1 SGHNT, CDR2 YYREEE (reference sequence). The CDR3 loop spans 17 amino acids. The CDR3 region is CASSLMRFLAGQETQYF. For the CDR3, the DNA is TGTGCCAGCAGCCTAATGAGGTTCCTAGCGGGACAAGAGACCCAGTACTTC.

CDR3 sequence reads: CASSIDGGAPGFF. As DNA, the CDR3 is TGTGCCAGTAGTATAGATGGGGGGGCCCCAGGGTTCTTC. This rearrangement joins TRBV19 to TRBJ2-1, with D possibly being TRBD2 (7 bases). V was shortened by 0 bases and J by 15 bases, with 15 bases between the two germline ends. This CDR3 spans 13 amino acids. Germline-derived CDR1 and CDR2 are LNHDA and SQIVND (reference sequence). Based on the CDR3 plus reference TRBV19 and TRBJ2-1, the full variable domain is DGGITQSPKYLFRKEGQNVTLSCEQNLNHDAMYWYRQDPGQGLRLIYYSQIVNDFQKGDIAEGYSVSREKKESFPLTVTSAQKNPTAFYLCASSIDGGAPGFFGPGTRLTVL.

J is TRBJ1-2 and V is TRBV19, with D possibly TRBD1 on 6 matching bases. The CDR3 spans 11 residues. Germline CDR1 LNHDA, CDR2 SQIVND (reference sequence). V shed 8 bases and J shed 10 bases, with 14 bases lying between them. The CDR3: CASVNRDDYTF. For the CDR3, the DNA is TGTGCCAGTGTGAACAGGGATGACTACACCTTC.

The CDR3 sequence: CASGTGMSEQYF. CDR3 DNA: TGTGCCAGCGGGACAGGGATGAGCGAGCAGTACTTC. J is TRBJ2-7 and V is TRBV2; the match to TRBD1 covers 9 bases. CDR1 is SNHLY, CDR2 FYNNEI, per germline. The CDR3 has 12 amino acids. V shed 8 bases and J 6 bases; nucleotides not matched to a gene: 5.

Turning to this clone: The same CDR3 is also encoded by other DNA sequences in this sample. This chain uses TRBV7-9 with TRBJ2-3; tentative D call: TRBD1 (5 bases). This CDR3 is built from 14 residues. V lost 0 bases to trimming and J lost 1 base, with 5 bases between them. Germline CDR1 is SEHNR and CDR2 is FQNEAQ (reference sequence). The CDR3 DNA sequence: TGTGCCAGCAGCTTAGCAGGGGGCACAGATACGCAGTATTTT. This translates into CASSLAGGTDTQYF.

The chain combines TRBV7-8 with TRBJ1-6; 8 positions match TRBD1. Germline CDR1 SGHVS, CDR2 FQNEAQ. J was trimmed by 1 base and V by 5 bases; bases with no gene match: 4. The CDR3 is 16 amino acids. CDR3 DNA: TGTGCCAGCAGCGAAAGGACAGGGTCCTATAATTCACCCCTCCACTTT. The encoded protein is CASSERTGSYNSPLHF.

The table lists this clone with a count of one. This chain links TRBV28 with TRBJ2-2, with D perhaps matching TRBD1 (6 bases). The CDR3 has 15 residues. V gave up 6 bases and J gave up 6 bases, with 17 bases separating them. Germline V gene sequence: CDR1 MDHEN, CDR2 SYDVKM. This chain's CDR3 is CASRPTGYVAGELFF. CDR3 nucleotides: TGTGCCAGCAGGCCTACAGGGTACGTAGCCGGGGAGCTGTTTTTT.

The V call is TRBV28, the J call TRBJ2-7, with D possibly matching TRBD2 (7 bases). Germline loops: CDR1 MDHEN, CDR2 SYDVKM. Trimming took off 7 bases at V and 5 bases at J, with 18 bases between the two ends. CDR3 size: 14 residues. The CDR3 loop reads CASTSEGGFNEQYF. DNA of the CDR3: TGTGCCAGCACTTCGGAGGGGGGGTTCAACGAGCAGTACTTC.

The J gene is TRBJ2-1, the V gene TRBV4-2, with TRBD1 identical over 9 bases. This CDR3 has 15 amino acids. Trimming took 3 bases from V and 7 from J; bases not matched to a gene: 7. Germline CDR1 and CDR2: LGHNA and YNFKEQ. The CDR3 loop reads CASSHPGQGTNEQFF. The CDR3 nucleotides read TGTGCCAGCAGCCACCCGGGACAGGGAACGAATGAGCAGTTCTTC.

This chain's CDR3 is CASSPGQGGEAFF. DNA for the CDR3: TGTGCCAGCTCGCCCGGACAGGGAGGTGAAGCTTTCTTT. The chain recombines TRBV18 with TRBJ1-1; 8 nucleotides match TRBD1. V gave up 6 bases and J gave up 7 bases; unmatched junction bases: 7. The CDR3 spans 13 residues. Germline V gene data show CDR1 as KGHSH and CDR2 as LQKENI.

The genes are TRBV25-1 and TRBJ2-1; 9 bases agree with TRBD2. CDR3 size: 15 residues. Germline assignment: CDR1 MGHDK and CDR2 SYGVNS. Losses at the gene ends were 3 bases for V and 7 bases for J; bases not matched to a gene: 7. CDR3 DNA: TGTGCCAGCAGTGACGACATCACTAGCGGGAATGAGCAGTTCTTC. It yields the protein CASSDDITSGNEQFF.

The CDR3 DNA sequence: TGTGCCAGCAGCCGTACTTGGACTCCGGGAGGAGAGACCCAGTACTTC. Protein: CASSRTWTPGGETQYF. V and J are TRBV14 and TRBJ2-5, with 7 positions matching TRBD2. Germline V gene data show CDR1 as SGHDN and CDR2 as FVKESK. This CDR3 contains 16 residues. V was pared by 4 bases and J by 4 bases, with 12 bases of the junction left unmatched. Using reference TRBV14 and TRBJ2-5 for the parts outside the CDR3, the full variable domain is EAGVTQFPSHSVIEKGQTVTLRCDPISGHDNLYWYRRVMGKEIKFLLHFVKESKQDESGMPNNRFLAERTGGTYSTLKVQPAELEDSGVYFCASSRTWTPGGETQYFGPGTRLLVL.

This sequence joins TRBV5-1 and TRBJ2-2; TRBD1 matches at 8 bases. V gave up 6 bases and J gave up 0 bases; unmatched junction bases: 13. Per the germline V gene, CDR1 is SGHRS and CDR2 is YFSETQ. CDR3 length equals 18 residues. DNA for the CDR3: TGCGCCAGCACCCAGACAGGGGCAATTTATGCGAACACCGGGGAGCTGTTTTTT. It specifies CASTQTGAIYANTGELFF.

CDR3 sequence: CASSLASGILSNQPQHF. The CDR3 DNA reads TGTGCCAGCAGCTTAGCGTCGGGGATTCTTAGCAATCAGCCCCAGCATTTT. The chain recombines TRBV7-2 with TRBJ1-5; D gene uncertain. Germline V gives CDR1 SGHTA, CDR2 FQGNSA. Trimming stripped 0 bases from V and 0 bases from J, with 12 bases between. The CDR3 has 17 amino acids. Looking up the rest from reference TRBV7-2 and TRBJ1-5 gives the full variable domain: GAGVSQSPSNKVTEKGKDVELRCDPISGHTALYWYRQSLGQGLEFLIYFQGNSAPDKSGLPSDRFSAERTGGSVSTLTIQRTQQEDSAVYLCASSLASGILSNQPQHFGDGTRLSIL.

This chain links TRBV27 with TRBJ1-1; 7 nucleotides align to TRBD1. CDR1 and CDR2 (germline): MNHEY, SMNVEV (reference sequence). The CDR3 has 16 amino acids. With 4 bases clipped from V and 4 bases from J, the junction kept 12 bases outside the gene matches. CDR3 residues: CASSYAGYRGGTEAFF. The CDR3 region has the DNA TGTGCCAGCAGTTACGCCGGGTACAGGGGAGGCACTGAAGCTTTCTTT.

The chain couples TRBV27 to TRBJ1-1; D possibly corresponds to TRBD1 (5 bases). V gave up 6 bases and J gave up 4 bases, with 12 bases separating them. Per the germline V gene, CDR1 is MNHEY and CDR2 is SMNVEV (reference sequence). The CDR3 contains 13 residues. Here the CDR3 DNA reads TGTGCCAGCAGGGAACCGGGACTCACTGAAGCTTTCTTT. It yields the protein CASREPGLTEAFF.

The V gene is TRBV18, the J gene TRBJ2-7; 12 bases line up with TRBD2. Germline CDR1 KGHSH, CDR2 LQKENI. Germline trimming cut 5 bases from V and 5 bases from J; bases unmatched to any gene: 7. The CDR3 covers 15 residues. The CDR3 nucleotides are TGTGCCAGCTCATCGACTAGCGGGGGAGGGAACGAGCAGTACTTC. This translates into CASSSTSGGGNEQYF.

The chain joins TRBV11-2 to TRBJ1-1, with D possibly matching TRBD1 (6 bases). V lost 5 bases to trimming and J lost 5 bases, with 12 bases between them. The CDR3 length is 13 residues. Germline V gene lookup returns CDR1 SGHAT and CDR2 FQNNGV. The CDR3: CASSQQGRTEAFF. DNA of the CDR3: TGTGCCAGCAGCCAACAGGGAAGGACTGAAGCTTTCTTT.

The chain has TRBV20-1 and TRBJ2-3, with 10 bases identical to TRBD2. CDR1 is DFQATT, CDR2 SNEGSKA, per germline (reference sequence). J lost 11 bases, V lost 5 bases, and 4 bases had no gene match. The CDR3 totals 11 residues. The CDR3 DNA reads as TGCAGTGCTCTTAGCGGGGGGCGGCAGTATTTT. It yields the protein CSALSGGRQYF.

The rearrangement links TRBV2 to TRBJ1-1; perhaps TRBD1 as D (5 bases). V was cut by 0 bases and J by 2 bases, with 10 bases left in between. Germline V gene data show CDR1 as SNHLY and CDR2 as FYNNEI. This CDR3 spans 15 amino acids. The CDR3 DNA reads as TGTGCCAGCAGTGAAGCCAGGGTGGTTAACACTGAAGCTTTCTTT. Residues: CASSEARVVNTEAFF.

The rearrangement uses TRBV5-1 and TRBJ2-1, with 8 bases matching TRBD1. This CDR3 region has 15 residues. Losses at the gene ends were 0 bases for V and 8 bases for J; bases not matched to a gene: 7. Germline V lookup: CDR1 SGHRS, CDR2 YFSETQ. CDR3 bases: TGCGCCAGCAGCTTGGATGGGACAGGTCGGGATGAGCAGTTCTTC. Protein product: CASSLDGTGRDEQFF.

This clone was counted a single time. The V call is TRBV9, the J call TRBJ1-1; D may be TRBD1 (5 bases). This CDR3 region has 14 residues. The germline CDR1 and CDR2 sequences are SGDLS and YYNGEE. The ends were cut back, 0 bases at V and 3 bases at J, with 9 bases in the middle. In DNA, the CDR3 is TGTGCCAGCAGCGTAGTGGGGGGGGACACTGAAGCTTTCTTT. Protein product: CASSVVGGDTEAFF.

The rearrangement uses TRBV5-6 and TRBJ1-5; D gene uncertain. Trimming took 0 bases from V and 5 from J, leaving 9 bases between them. This CDR3 is 14 amino acids long. Per germline, CDR1 SGHDT and CDR2 YYEEEE. This CDR3 is CASSLERADQPQHF. The CDR3 bases are TGTGCCAGCAGCTTGGAGAGGGCTGATCAGCCCCAGCATTTT.

CDR3 loop: CASSLGGTSYNEQFF. The DNA of the CDR3 is TGCGCCAGCAGCTTGGGGGGCACGTCCTACAATGAGCAGTTCTTC. J is TRBJ2-1 and V is TRBV5-1, with D perhaps matching TRBD1 (5 bases). Germline CDR1 reads SGHRS; CDR2 reads YFSETQ. Deletions cut 0 bases from V and 1 base from J, with 8 bases between. The CDR3 length is 15 residues.

The chain combines TRBV7-2 with TRBJ2-2; D gene unclear. Trimming left V 1 base short and J 0 bases short, with 12 bases between. CDR1 is SGHTA and CDR2 is FQGNSA in the germline V gene. The CDR3 length is 17 residues. The CDR3 nucleotides read TGTGCCAGCAGCTTAGGTCCAGGTCAAACGAACACCGGGGAGCTGTTTTTT. It is translated as CASSLGPGQTNTGELFF.